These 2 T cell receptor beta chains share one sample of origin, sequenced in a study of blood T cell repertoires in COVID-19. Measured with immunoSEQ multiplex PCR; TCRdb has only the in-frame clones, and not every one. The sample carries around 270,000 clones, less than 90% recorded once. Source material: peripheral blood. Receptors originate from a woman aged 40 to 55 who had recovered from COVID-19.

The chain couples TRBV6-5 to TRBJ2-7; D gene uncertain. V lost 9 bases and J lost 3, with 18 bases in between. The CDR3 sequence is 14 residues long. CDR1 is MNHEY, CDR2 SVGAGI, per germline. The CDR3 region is CASCTAPNSYEQYF. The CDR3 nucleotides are TGTGCCAGTTGTACCGCCCCCAACAGCTACGAGCAGTACTTC.

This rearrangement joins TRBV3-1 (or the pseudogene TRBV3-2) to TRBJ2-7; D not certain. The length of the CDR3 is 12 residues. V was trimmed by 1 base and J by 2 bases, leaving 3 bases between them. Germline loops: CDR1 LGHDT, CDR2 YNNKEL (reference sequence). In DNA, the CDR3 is TGTGCCAGCAGCCAAGGGCCCTACGAGCAGTACTTC. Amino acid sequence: CASSQGPYEQYF.